One T cell receptor beta chain is described in this entry. The target antigen is unknown. This entry belongs to a study of early T cells in non-severe SARS-CoV-2 infection. TCRdb passed the 5' RACE reads through MiXCR, listing each CDR3 protein once. The repertoire holds 30,000 to 35,000 distinct CDR3 sequences, with over 6% as singletons. Whole-study results and caveats: Matching results from VDJdb favored anti-spike CD8 responses, leaving private and CD4 specificities undetected.

CDR3 length: 14 amino acids. Germline-derived CDR1 and CDR2 are SQVTM and ANQGSEA. Trimming cost V 6 bases and J 3 bases; bases outside gene matches: 6. This sequence joins TRBV29-1 and TRBJ2-3; 10 bases match TRBD1. The clonotype comes from an adult who was a healthcare worker with PCR-confirmed SARS-CoV-2 infection or an uninfected control (not recorded which). The source was whole blood, collected at baseline. The CDR3 region has the DNA TGCAGCGTCTCCGGGGACAGGGGAACAGATACGCAGTATTTT. Protein product: CSVSGDRGTDTQYF.